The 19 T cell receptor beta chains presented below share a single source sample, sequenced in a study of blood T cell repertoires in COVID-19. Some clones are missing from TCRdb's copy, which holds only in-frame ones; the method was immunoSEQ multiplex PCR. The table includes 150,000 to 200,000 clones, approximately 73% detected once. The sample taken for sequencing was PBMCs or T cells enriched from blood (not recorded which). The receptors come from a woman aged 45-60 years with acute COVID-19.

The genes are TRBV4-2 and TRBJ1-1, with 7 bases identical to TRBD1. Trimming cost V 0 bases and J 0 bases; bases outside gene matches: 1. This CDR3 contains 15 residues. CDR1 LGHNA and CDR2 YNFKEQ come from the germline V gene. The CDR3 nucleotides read TGTGCCAGCAGCCAAGAGGACAGGCTGAACACTGAAGCTTTCTTT. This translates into CASSQEDRLNTEAFF.

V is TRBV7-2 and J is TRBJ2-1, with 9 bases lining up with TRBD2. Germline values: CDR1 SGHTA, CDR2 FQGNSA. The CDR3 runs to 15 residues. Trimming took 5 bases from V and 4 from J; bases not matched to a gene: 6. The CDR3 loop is CASSILAGRYNEQFF. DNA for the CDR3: TGTGCCAGCAGCATACTAGCGGGTCGGTACAATGAGCAGTTCTTC.

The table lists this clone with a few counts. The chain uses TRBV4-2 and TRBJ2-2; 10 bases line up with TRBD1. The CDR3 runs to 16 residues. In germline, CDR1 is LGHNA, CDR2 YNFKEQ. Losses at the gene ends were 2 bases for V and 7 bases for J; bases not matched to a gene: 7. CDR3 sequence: CASSQPGQGISGELFF. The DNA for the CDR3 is TGTGCCAGCAGCCAACCGGGACAGGGGATCAGCGGGGAGCTGTTTTTT.

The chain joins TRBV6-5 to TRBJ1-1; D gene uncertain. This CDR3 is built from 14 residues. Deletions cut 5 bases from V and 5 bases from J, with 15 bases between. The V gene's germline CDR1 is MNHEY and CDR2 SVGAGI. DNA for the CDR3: TGTGCCAGCAGTCAAATCGGACTGAGTACTGAAGCTTTCTTT. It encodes CASSQIGLSTEAFF.

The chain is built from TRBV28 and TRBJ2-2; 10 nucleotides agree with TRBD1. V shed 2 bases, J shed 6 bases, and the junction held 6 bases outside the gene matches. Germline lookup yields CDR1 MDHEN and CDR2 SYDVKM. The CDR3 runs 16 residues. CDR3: CASSLPLGQGPGELFF. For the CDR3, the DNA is TGTGCCAGCAGTTTACCTTTGGGACAGGGGCCCGGGGAGCTGTTTTTT.

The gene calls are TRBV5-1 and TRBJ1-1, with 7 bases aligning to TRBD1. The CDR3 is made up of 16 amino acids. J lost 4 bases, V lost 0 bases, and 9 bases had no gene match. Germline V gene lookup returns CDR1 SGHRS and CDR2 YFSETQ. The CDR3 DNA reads TGCGCCAGCAGCTTGGCCCAAGTTGACAGGGCCACTGAAGCTTTCTTT. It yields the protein CASSLAQVDRATEAFF. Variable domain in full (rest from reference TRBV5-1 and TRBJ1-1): KAGVTQTPRYLIKTRGQQVTLSCSPISGHRSVSWYQQTPGQGLQFLFEYFSETQRNKGNFPGRFSGRQFSNSRSEMNVSTLELGDSALYLCASSLAQVDRATEAFFGQGTRLTVV.

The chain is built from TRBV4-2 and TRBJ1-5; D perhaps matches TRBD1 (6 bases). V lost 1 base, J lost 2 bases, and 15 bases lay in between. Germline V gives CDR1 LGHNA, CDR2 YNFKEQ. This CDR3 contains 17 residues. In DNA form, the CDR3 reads TGTGCCAGCAGCCAAGCCGTGGGGGCAGGTGGCAATCAGCCCCAGCATTTT. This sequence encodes CASSQAVGAGGNQPQHF.

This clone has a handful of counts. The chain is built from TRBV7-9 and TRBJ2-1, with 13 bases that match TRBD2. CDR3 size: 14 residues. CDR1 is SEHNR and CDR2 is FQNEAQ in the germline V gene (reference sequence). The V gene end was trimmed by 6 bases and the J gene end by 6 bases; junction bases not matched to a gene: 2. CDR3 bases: TGTGCCAGCAGAACTAGCGGGGGGGCCAATGAGCAGTTCTTC. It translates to CASRTSGGANEQFF.

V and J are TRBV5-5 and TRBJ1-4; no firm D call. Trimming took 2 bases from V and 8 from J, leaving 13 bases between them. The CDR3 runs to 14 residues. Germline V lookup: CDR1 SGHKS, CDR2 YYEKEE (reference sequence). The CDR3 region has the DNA TGTGCCAGCAGCTTTGGGTCAGCGGGAGAAAAACTGTTTTTT. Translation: CASSFGSAGEKLFF.

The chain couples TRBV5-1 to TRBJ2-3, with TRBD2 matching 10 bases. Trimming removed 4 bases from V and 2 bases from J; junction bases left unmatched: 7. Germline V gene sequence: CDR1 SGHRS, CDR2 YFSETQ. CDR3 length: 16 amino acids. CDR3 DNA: TGCGCCAGCAGCCCGTCGACTAGCGGGCACACAGATACGCAGTATTTT. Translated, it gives CASSPSTSGHTDTQYF.

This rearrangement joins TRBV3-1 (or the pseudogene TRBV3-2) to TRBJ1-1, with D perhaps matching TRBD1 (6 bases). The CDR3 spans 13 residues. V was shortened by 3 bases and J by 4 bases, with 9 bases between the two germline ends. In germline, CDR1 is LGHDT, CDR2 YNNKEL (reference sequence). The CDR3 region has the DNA TGTGCCAGCAGCCAGGGGGCGGCCACTGAAGCTTTCTTT. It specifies CASSQGAATEAFF.

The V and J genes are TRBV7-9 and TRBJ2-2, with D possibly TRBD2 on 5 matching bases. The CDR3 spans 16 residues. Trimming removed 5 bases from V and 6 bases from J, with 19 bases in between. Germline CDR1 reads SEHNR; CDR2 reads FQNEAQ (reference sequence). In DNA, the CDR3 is TGTGCCAGCAGCCCCGCCGGGGTCGGTAGTGCCGGGGAGCTGTTTTTT. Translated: CASSPAGVGSAGELFF.

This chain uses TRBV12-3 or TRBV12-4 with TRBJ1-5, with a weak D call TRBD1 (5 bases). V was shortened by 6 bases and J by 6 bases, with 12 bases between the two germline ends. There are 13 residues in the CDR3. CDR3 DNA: TGTGCCAGCAGCAGGACATCTGGTCAGCCCCAGCATTTT. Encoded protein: CASSRTSGQPQHF.

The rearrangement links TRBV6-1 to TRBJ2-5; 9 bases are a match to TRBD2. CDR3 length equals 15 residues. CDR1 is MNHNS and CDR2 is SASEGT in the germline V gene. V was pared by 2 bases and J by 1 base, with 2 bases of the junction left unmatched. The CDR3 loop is CASSELAGTQETQYF. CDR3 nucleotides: TGTGCCAGCAGTGAACTAGCGGGGACCCAAGAGACCCAGTACTTC.

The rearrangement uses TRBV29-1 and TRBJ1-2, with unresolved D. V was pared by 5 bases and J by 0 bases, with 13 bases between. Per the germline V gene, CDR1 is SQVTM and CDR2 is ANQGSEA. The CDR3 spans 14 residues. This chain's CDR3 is CSVTRGVANYGYTF. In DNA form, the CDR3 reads TGCAGCGTTACCAGAGGAGTAGCTAACTATGGCTACACCTTC. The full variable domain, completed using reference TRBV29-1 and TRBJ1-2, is SAVISQKPSRDICQRGTSLTIQCQVDSQVTMMFWYRQQPGQSLTLIATANQGSEATYESGFVIDKFPISRPNLTFSTLTVSNMSPEDSSIYLCSVTRGVANYGYTFGSGTRLTVV.

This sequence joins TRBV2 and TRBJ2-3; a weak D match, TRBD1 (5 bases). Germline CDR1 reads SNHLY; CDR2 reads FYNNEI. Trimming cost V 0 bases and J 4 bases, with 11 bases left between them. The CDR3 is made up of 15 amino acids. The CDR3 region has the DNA TGTGCCAGCAGTGAAGCGCTTCAGGGCGCAGATACGCAGTATTTT. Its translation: CASSEALQGADTQYF.

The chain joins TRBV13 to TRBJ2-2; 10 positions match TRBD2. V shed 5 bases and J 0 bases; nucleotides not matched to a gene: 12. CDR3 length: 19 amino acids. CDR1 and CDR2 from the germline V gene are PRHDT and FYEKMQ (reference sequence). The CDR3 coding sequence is TGTGCCAGCAGCCATCCGGGACTAGCGACGGCCACGAACACCGGGGAGCTGTTTTTT. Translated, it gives CASSHPGLATATNTGELFF.

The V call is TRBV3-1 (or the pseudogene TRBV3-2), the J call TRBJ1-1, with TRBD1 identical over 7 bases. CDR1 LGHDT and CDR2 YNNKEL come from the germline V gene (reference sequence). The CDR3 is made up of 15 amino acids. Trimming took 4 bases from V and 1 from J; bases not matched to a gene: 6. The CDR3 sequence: CASSRNRQGNTEAFF. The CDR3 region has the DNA TGTGCCAGCAGCCGCAATCGACAGGGGAACACTGAAGCTTTCTTT.

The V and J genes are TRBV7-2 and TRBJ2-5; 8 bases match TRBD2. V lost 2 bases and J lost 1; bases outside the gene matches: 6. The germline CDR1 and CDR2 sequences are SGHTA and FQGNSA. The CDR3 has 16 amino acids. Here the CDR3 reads CASSLKLAGTQETQYF. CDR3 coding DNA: TGTGCCAGCAGCTTAAAATTAGCGGGGACCCAAGAGACCCAGTACTTC.